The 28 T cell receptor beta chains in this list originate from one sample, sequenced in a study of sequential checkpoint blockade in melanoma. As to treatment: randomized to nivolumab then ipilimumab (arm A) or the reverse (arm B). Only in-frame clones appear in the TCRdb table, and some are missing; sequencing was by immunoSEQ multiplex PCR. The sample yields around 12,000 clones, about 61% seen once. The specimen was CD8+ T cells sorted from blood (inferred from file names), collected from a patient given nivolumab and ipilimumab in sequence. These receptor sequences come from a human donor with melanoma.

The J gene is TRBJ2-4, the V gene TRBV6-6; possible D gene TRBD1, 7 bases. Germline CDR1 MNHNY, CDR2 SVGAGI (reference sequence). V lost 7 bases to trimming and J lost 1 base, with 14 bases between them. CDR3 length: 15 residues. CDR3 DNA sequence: TGTGCCAGCAACCCAGGGGGGTTTGCCAAAAACATTCAGTACTTC. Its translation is CASNPGGFAKNIQYF.

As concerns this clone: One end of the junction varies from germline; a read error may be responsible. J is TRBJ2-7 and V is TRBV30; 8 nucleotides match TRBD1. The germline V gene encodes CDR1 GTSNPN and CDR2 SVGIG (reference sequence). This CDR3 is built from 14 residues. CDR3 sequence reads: CAWTMAGGSDEQCF. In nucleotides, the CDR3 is TGTGCCTGGACTATGGCAGGGGGCAGCGACGAGCAGTGCTTC.

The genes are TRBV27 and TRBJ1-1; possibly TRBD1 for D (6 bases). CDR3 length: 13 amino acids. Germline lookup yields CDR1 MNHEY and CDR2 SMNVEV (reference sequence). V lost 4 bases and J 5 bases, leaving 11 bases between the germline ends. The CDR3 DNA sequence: TGTGCCAGCAGTTCACAGGGAGGGACTGAAGCTTTCTTT. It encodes CASSSQGGTEAFF.

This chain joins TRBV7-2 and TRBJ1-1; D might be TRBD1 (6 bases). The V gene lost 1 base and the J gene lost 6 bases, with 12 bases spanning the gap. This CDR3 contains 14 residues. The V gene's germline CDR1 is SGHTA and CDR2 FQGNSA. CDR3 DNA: TGTGCCAGCAGCTTAGGAAGAAGGACAGCTGAAGCTTTCTTT. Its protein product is CASSLGRRTAEAFF.

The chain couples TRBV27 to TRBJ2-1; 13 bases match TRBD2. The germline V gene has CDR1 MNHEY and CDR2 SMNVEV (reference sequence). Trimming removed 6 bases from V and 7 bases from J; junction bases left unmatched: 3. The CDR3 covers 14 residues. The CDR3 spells CASRLAGGPNEQFF. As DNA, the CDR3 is TGTGCCAGCAGACTAGCGGGAGGGCCAAATGAGCAGTTCTTC.

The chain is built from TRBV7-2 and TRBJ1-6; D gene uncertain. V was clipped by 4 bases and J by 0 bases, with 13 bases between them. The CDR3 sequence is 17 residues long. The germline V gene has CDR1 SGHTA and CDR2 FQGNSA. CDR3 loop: CASSYTLGSSYNSPLHF. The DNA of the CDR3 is TGTGCCAGCAGCTACACGTTGGGGAGCTCCTATAATTCACCCCTCCACTTT.

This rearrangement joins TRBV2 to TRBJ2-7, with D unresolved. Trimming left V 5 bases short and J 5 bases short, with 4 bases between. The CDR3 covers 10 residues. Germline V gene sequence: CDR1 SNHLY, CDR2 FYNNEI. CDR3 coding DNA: TGTGCCAGCAGTTACAACGAGCAGTACTTC. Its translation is CASSYNEQYF. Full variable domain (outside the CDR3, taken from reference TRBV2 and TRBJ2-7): EPEVTQTPSHQVTQMGQEVILRCVPISNHLYFYWYRQILGQKVEFLVSFYNNEISEKSEIFDDQFSVERPDGSNFTLKIRSTKLEDSAMYFCASSYNEQYFGPGTRLTVT.

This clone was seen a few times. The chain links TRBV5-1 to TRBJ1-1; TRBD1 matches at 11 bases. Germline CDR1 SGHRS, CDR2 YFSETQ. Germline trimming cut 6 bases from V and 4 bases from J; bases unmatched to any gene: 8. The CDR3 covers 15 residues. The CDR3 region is CASTPAGTGGTEAFF. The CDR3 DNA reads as TGCGCCAGCACCCCGGCGGGGACAGGGGGCACTGAAGCTTTCTTT.

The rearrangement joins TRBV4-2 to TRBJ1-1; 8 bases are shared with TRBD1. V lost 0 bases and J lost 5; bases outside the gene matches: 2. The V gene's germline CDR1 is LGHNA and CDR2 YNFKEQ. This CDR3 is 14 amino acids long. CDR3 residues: CASSQDRGRTEAFF. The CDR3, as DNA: TGTGCCAGCAGCCAAGACAGGGGGCGGACTGAAGCTTTCTTT.

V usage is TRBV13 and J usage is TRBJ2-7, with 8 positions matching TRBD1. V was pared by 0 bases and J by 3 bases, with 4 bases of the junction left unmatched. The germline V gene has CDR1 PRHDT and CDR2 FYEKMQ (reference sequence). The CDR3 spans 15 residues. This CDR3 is CASSLGEQGGYEQYF. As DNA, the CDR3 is TGTGCCAGCAGCTTAGGGGAACAGGGGGGCTACGAGCAGTACTTC.

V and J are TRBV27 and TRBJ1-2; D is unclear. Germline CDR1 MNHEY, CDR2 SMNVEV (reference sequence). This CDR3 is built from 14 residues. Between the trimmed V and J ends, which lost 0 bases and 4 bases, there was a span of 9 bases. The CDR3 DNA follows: TGTGCCAGCAGTTTATCGAGCCCCCTCTATGGCTACACCTTC. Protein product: CASSLSSPLYGYTF.

The CDR3 sequence: CASSYGNTYEQYF. The CDR3 coding sequence is TGCGCCAGCAGCTACGGGAACACCTACGAGCAGTACTTC. The rearrangement links TRBV5-1 to TRBJ2-7; D perhaps matches TRBD2 (5 bases). The CDR3 is made up of 13 amino acids. The germline V gene encodes CDR1 SGHRS and CDR2 YFSETQ. V lost 3 bases, J lost 2 bases, and 9 bases lay in between.

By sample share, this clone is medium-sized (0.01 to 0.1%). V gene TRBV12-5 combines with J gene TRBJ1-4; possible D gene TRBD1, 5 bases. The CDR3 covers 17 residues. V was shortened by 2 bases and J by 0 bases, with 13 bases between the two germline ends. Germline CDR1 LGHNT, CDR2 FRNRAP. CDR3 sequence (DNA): TGTGCTAGTGGTTTGACGTTGGGGCCAGCAACTAATGAAAAACTGTTTTTT. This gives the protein CASGLTLGPATNEKLFF.

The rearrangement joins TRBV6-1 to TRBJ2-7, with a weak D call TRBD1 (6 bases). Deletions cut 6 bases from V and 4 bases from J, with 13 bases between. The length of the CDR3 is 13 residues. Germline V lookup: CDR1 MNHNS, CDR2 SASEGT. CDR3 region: CASRPSTGYEQYF. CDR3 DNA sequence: TGTGCCAGCAGACCCTCGACAGGATACGAGCAGTACTTC.

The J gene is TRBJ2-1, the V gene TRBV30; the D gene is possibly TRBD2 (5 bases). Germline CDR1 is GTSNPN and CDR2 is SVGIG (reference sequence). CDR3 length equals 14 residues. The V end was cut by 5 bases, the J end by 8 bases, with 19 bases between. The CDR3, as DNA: TGTGCCTGGGGCCAAGGGTCATTCGGGGATGAGCAGTTCTTC. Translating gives CAWGQGSFGDEQFF.

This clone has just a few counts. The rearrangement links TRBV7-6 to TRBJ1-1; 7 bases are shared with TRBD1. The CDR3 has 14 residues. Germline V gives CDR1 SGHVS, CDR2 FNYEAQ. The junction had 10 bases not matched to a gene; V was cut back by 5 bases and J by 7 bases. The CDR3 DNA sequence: TGTGCCAGCAGCCCGAGCTCGACAGGGAGTGAAGCTTTCTTT. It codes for CASSPSSTGSEAFF.

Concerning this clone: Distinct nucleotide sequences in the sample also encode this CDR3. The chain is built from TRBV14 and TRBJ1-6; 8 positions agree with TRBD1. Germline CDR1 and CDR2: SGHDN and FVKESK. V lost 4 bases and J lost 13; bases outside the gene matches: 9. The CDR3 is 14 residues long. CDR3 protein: CASSLDRVTSPLHF. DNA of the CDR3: TGTGCCAGCAGCCTGGACAGGGTAACTTCGCCCCTCCACTTT.

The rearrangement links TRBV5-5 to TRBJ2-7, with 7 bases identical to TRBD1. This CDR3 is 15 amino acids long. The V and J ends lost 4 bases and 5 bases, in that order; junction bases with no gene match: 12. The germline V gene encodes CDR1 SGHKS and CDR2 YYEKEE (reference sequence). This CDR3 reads CASSQERGGIDEQYF. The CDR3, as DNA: TGTGCCAGCAGCCAAGAACGAGGGGGCATCGACGAGCAGTACTTC.

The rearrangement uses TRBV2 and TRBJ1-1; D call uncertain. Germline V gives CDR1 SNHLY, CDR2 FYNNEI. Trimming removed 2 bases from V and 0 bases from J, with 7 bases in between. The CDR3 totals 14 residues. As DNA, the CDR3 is TGTGCCAGCAGTGAAAATTTCATGAACACTGAAGCTTTCTTT. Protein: CASSENFMNTEAFF.

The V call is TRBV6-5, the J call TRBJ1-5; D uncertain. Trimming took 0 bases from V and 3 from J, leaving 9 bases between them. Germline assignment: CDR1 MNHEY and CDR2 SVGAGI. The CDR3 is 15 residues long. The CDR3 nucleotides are TGTGCCAGCAGTTACTCGCGGACTCTCAATCAGCCCCAGCATTTT. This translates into CASSYSRTLNQPQHF.

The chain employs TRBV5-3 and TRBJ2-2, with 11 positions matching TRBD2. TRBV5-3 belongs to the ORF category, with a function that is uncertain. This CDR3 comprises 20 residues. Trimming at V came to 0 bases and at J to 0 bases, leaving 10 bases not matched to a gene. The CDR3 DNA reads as TGTGCCAGAAGCTTGGTGGCTAGCGGGGGGCCTAAGCCGAACACCGGGGAGCTGTTTTTT. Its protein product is CARSLVASGGPKPNTGELFF.

The CDR3 bases are TGTGCCAGCAGCTTAGCCGGACAGGGGCTCTCTGGCTACACCTTC. Translation gives CASSLAGQGLSGYTF. This sequence joins TRBV7-6 and TRBJ1-2, with 9 bases matching TRBD1. The J segment lost 7 bases and the V segment lost 0 bases, leaving 6 bases of the junction unmatched. The germline V gene has CDR1 SGHVS and CDR2 FNYEAQ. The CDR3 length is 15 residues.

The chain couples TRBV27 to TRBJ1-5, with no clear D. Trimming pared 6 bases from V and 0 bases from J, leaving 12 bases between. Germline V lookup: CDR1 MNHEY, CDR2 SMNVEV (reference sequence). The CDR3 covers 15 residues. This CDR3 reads CASSVTPYSNQPQHF. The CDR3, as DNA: TGTGCCAGCAGCGTGACACCCTATAGCAATCAGCCCCAGCATTTT.

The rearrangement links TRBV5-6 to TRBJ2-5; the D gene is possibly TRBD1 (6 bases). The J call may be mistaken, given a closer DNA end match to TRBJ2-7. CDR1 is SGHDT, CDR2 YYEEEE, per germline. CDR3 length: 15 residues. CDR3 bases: TGTGCCAGCAGCTTAAGGGTACAGGGATGGGACGAGCAGTACTTC. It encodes CASSLRVQGWDEQYF.

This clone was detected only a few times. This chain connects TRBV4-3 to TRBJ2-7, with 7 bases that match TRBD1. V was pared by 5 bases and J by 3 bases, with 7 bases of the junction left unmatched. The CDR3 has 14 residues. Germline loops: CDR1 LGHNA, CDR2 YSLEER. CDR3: CASSLATGNYEQYF. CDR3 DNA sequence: TGCGCCAGCAGCTTGGCGACAGGGAACTACGAGCAGTACTTC.

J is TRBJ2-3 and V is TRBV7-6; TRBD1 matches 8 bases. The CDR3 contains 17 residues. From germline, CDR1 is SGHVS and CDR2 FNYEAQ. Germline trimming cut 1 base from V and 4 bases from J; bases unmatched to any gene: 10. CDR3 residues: CASSLGVSTGVADTQYF. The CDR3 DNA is TGTGCCAGCAGCTTAGGTGTTTCGACAGGGGTCGCAGATACGCAGTATTTT.

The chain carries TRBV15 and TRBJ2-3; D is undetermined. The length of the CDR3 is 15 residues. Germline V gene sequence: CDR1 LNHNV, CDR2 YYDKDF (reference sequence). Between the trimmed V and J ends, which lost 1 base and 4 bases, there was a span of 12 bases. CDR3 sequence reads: CATSRVPPVPDTQYF. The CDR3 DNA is TGTGCCACCAGCAGAGTTCCCCCTGTCCCAGATACGCAGTATTTT.

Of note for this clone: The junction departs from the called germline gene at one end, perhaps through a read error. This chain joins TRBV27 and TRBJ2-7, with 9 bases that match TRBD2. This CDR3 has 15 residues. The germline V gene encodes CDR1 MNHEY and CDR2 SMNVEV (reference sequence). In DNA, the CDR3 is TGTGCCAGCAGTTTATCGTGGACTAGCGTGTACGGGCAGTACTTC. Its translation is CASSLSWTSVYGQYF.